This paragraph reports one T cell receptor beta chain. Its antigen is as yet unknown. This CDR3 contains 16 residues. With 0 bases removed from V and 0 bases from J, the gap between germline ends came to 9 bases. Per germline, CDR1 LGHNA and CDR2 YNFKEQ. MiXCR was run by TCRdb on the 5' RACE reads, yielding one entry per CDR3 protein. Counted here are fewer than 500,000 distinct CDR3 sequences, approximately 19% occurring once; the ten biggest clones make up over 15%. The record originates from a study of T cells after yellow fever vaccination. Whole-study findings and limits: Once the booster was given, most primary-vaccination clones reappeared, at about 97% for CD4 and over 85% for CD8.

The clonotype originates from a man between 18 and 35 years old who received the YFV17D yellow fever vaccine. This chain joins TRBV4-2 and TRBJ1-5; tentatively, D is TRBD1 (5 bases). This sample comprised PBMCs, obtained before the yellow fever booster vaccination. The CDR3 bases are TGTGCCAGCAGCCAAGATGGGGGGATTAGCAATCAGCCCCAGCATTTT. Residues: CASSQDGGISNQPQHF.